Sequencing of this T cell receptor (beta chain) was carried out in a study of T cell repertoires in cytomegalovirus infection. Overall study findings and caveats: There were HLA-C-restricted CMV-specific TCR beta clonotypes dominating the ex vivo response.

The sample holds one count of this clonotype. Its antigen is not identified. MiXCR was run by TCRdb on the reads, yielding one entry per CDR3 protein. The table includes 300,000 to 400,000 distinct CDR3 sequences, 15% to 20% detected once. With 6 bases removed from V and 0 bases from J, the gap between germline ends came to 11 bases. CDR1 DFQATT and CDR2 SNEGSKA come from the germline V gene (reference sequence). The CDR3 runs to 13 residues. The source of this sequence is a human donor in good health (CMV status not recorded). Some clones in this sample may be carry-over from other donors' samples. The sequencing sample was made of PBMCs. The rearrangement uses TRBV20-1 and TRBJ2-5, with D perhaps TRBD2 (6 bases). In nucleotides, the CDR3 is TGCAGTGCCGTGGGGGACTACCAAGAGACCCAGTACTTC. This encodes CSAVGDYQETQYF.